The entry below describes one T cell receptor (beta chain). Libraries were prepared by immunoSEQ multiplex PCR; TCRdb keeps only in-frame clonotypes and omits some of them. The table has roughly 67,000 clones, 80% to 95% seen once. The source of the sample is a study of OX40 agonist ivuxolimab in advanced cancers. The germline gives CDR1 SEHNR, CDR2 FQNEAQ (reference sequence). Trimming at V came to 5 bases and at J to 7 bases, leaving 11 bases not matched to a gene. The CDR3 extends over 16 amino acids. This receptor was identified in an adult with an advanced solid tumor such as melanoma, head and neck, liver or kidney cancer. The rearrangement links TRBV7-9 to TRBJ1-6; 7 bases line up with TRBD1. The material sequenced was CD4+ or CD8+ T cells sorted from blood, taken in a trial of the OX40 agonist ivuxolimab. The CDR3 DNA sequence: TGTGCCAGCAGCCACCGGGACAGCGTTCCAAATTCACCCCTCCACTTT. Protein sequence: CASSHRDSVPNSPLHF.